These 20 T cell receptor beta chains originate from one sample sequenced in a study of glioma-infiltrating T cells. TCR alpha and beta CDR3 regions were amplified from RNA using iRepertoire nested multiplex PCR. TCRdb fed the multiplex PCR reads into MiXCR, producing one record per CDR3 protein. The sample has some 160,000 distinct CDR3 sequences, around 40% seen once. Sequenced: glioma tissue, nonneoplastic brain tissue, or PBMCs (not recorded which). The receptor source for this set is a human donor with low-grade glioma or glioblastoma, undergoing nonglioma brain surgery, or in good health (not recorded which).

This clonotype was seen at least ten times. The V call is TRBV7-9, the J call TRBJ2-7; D not resolved. The V gene lost 3 bases and the J gene lost 2 bases, with 8 bases spanning the gap. The length of the CDR3 is 13 residues. Germline V lookup: CDR1 SEHNR, CDR2 FQNEAQ (reference sequence). Here the CDR3 DNA reads TGTGCCAGCAGCTTTGGAACAGCCTACGAGCAGTACTTC. It codes for CASSFGTAYEQYF.

To note about this clonotype: It may be a read error: a sequence one base away is much more abundant. The rearrangement uses TRBV12-3 or TRBV12-4 and TRBJ1-5, with D maybe TRBD1 (5 bases). The CDR3 runs 14 residues. Written as DNA, the CDR3 is TGTGCCATCAGTGGACAAGGGGAAGGTCAGCCCCAGCATTTT. Amino acids: CAISGQGEGQPQHF.

On this clonotype itself: A much more abundant neighbour one base away suggests this may be a read error. This rearrangement joins TRBV28 to TRBJ1-2; 8 positions agree with TRBD1. The CDR3 covers 16 residues. Germline CDR1 and CDR2: MDHEN and SYDVKM. After removal of 7 bases from V and 5 bases from J, the junction contained 15 bases not matched to a gene. The CDR3 protein is CASTPQRTGQLYGYTF. The CDR3 DNA reads TGTGCCAGCACTCCTCAGAGGACAGGGCAACTTTATGGCTACACCTTC.

In this sample, this clonotype turned up many times. The gene calls are TRBV20-1 and TRBJ1-1; D is perhaps TRBD1 (5 bases). Germline-derived CDR1 and CDR2 are DFQATT and SNEGSKA (reference sequence). V gave up 6 bases and J gave up 6 bases, with 14 bases separating them. The CDR3 consists of 12 residues. The CDR3 region is CSASPLGAEAFF. The CDR3 bases are TGCAGTGCGTCCCCTTTGGGGGCTGAAGCTTTCTTT.

CDR3 amino acids: CSAVQGYTEAFF. The CDR3 region has the DNA TGCAGCGCGGTACAGGGTTACACTGAAGCTTTCTTT. The chain is built from TRBV29-1 and TRBJ1-1; the D gene is possibly TRBD1 (6 bases). Trimming stripped 7 bases from V and 3 bases from J, with 12 bases between. CDR3 length: 12 amino acids. CDR1 is SQVTM and CDR2 is ANQGSEA in the germline V gene.

This clonotype was observed many times. The rearrangement uses TRBV20-1 and TRBJ1-5; a possible D gene is TRBD1 (6 bases). The germline CDR1 and CDR2 sequences are DFQATT and SNEGSKA (reference sequence). This CDR3 is built from 13 residues. The ends were cut back, 5 bases at V and 7 bases at J, with 15 bases in the middle. In nucleotides, the CDR3 is TGCAGTGCTTACAGGGAAGGTGGACAGCCCCAGCATTTT. Its translation: CSAYREGGQPQHF.

Details on this clonotype: The junction and the germline gene differ at one end; a read error may be behind it. J is TRBJ2-1 and V is TRBV5-1; 9 nucleotides line up with TRBD2. Germline CDR1 and CDR2: SGHRS and YFSETQ. This CDR3 comprises 15 residues. The CDR3 sequence: CASSLFASGNNVQFF. CDR3 in DNA: TGCGCCAGCAGCTTGTTTGCTAGCGGGAACAATGTGCAGTTCTTC.

This clonotype was picked up one time. This chain uses TRBV28 with TRBJ2-5, with TRBD1 matching over 7 bases. With the DNA end fitting TRBJ2-4 better, the J assignment may be wrong. The CDR3 is made up of 18 amino acids. CDR1 and CDR2 from the germline V gene are MDHEN and SYDVKM. CDR3 sequence: CASRPTSGQEIDKNIQYF. The CDR3 DNA sequence: TGTGCCAGCAGGCCCACGTCCGGACAGGAGATAGACAAAAACATTCAGTACTTC.

On this clonotype itself: Compared with germline, one end of the junction differs, possibly owing to a read error. This chain connects TRBV20-1 to TRBJ2-1; no clear D gene. Germline V lookup: CDR1 DFQATT, CDR2 SNEGSKA (reference sequence). This CDR3 is built from 14 residues. The DNA for the CDR3 is TGCAGTGCTAGAGCGGTTAGCTCGTACAATGAGAAGTTCTTC. Translation: CSARAVSSYNEKFF.

Comment on this clonotype: A much more abundant neighbour one base away suggests this may be a read error. The CDR3 protein is CSASSPDAWETANYGYTF. CDR3 DNA: TGCAGTGCTAGTTCTCCAGACGCTTGGGAAACAGCTAACTATGGCTACACCTTC. The chain combines TRBV20-1 with TRBJ1-2; D ambiguous. CDR3 length: 18 residues. Germline V gene lookup returns CDR1 DFQATT and CDR2 SNEGSKA (reference sequence). Trimming took off 3 bases at V and 0 bases at J, with 23 bases between the two ends.

As concerns this clonotype: Because the CDR3 is missing its conserved closing phenylalanine or tryptophan, this is likely a read error. The chain is built from TRBV29-1 and TRBJ1-1, with D perhaps TRBD1 (6 bases). The V end was cut by 4 bases, the J end by 1 base, with 16 bases between. The CDR3 is 15 amino acids. The V gene's germline CDR1 is SQVTM and CDR2 ANQGSEA. In DNA form, the CDR3 reads TGCAGCGTTGGATTCCGGACAGCGGGGAACACTGAAGCTTTCTTA. Translating gives CSVGFRTAGNTEAFL.

Remarks on this clonotype: One base away lies a much larger clone, so this may be a sequencing read error. The chain couples TRBV20-1 to TRBJ2-3, with TRBD2 matching 12 bases. The CDR3 loop spans 17 amino acids. Germline loops: CDR1 DFQATT, CDR2 SNEGSKA (reference sequence). CDR3 protein: CSARTSGTYSSTDKQYF. The CDR3 DNA follows: TGCAGTGCACGGACTAGCGGGACATACTCTAGCACAGATAAGCAGTATTTT.

The chain is built from TRBV7-3 and TRBJ2-1, with 12 nucleotides matching TRBD2. Trimming at V came to 4 bases and at J to 5 bases, leaving 9 bases not matched to a gene. The CDR3 runs 17 residues. Germline V gene sequence: CDR1 SGHTA, CDR2 FQGTGA. CDR3 nucleotide sequence: TGTGCCAGCAGCTCTACAGTTACTAGCGGGGGGAACAATGAGCAGTTCTTC. Protein: CASSSTVTSGGNNEQFF.

This rearrangement joins TRBV27 to TRBJ2-7; D is unresolved. Germline-derived CDR1 and CDR2 are MNHEY and SMNVEV (reference sequence). Trimming shortened V by 11 bases and J by 6 bases, and 20 bases separated the two germline ends. CDR3 length: 13 residues. CDR3 region: CAAAVLCSGEQYF. Here the CDR3 DNA reads TGTGCCGCCGCCGTTTTGTGCTCGGGCGAGCAGTACTTC.

This clonotype occurred many times. The V call is TRBV5-1, the J call TRBJ2-3, with 7 bases identical to TRBD1. Trimming cost V 0 bases and J 6 bases; bases outside gene matches: 4. The CDR3 extends over 14 amino acids. Germline CDR1 SGHRS, CDR2 YFSETQ. The CDR3 region has the DNA TGCGCCAGCAGCTTGGGGCTCAGGGGGGATACGCAGTATTTT. Residues: CASSLGLRGDTQYF.

This clonotype was found a few times. The rearrangement joins TRBV2 to TRBJ2-6; D unclear. V dropped 9 bases and J dropped 2 bases, with 11 bases sitting between them. Germline loops: CDR1 SNHLY, CDR2 FYNNEI. The CDR3 extends over 14 amino acids. The CDR3: CARGNEAGANVLTF. The CDR3 DNA is TGTGCCAGGGGGAATGAGGCTGGGGCCAACGTCCTGACTTTC.

As concerns this clonotype: Just one base apart from a much larger clone, this may be a read error. In nucleotides, the CDR3 is TGTGCCACTATGAAGGGTCGTGATGAAGCTTTCTTT. This encodes CATMKGRDEAFF. The chain carries TRBV19 and TRBJ1-1; D is undetermined. The V and J ends lost 10 bases and 7 bases respectively, with 16 bases between them. From germline, CDR1 is LNHDA and CDR2 SQIVND (reference sequence). This CDR3 comprises 12 residues.

This clonotype was counted at least ten times. The V and J genes are TRBV28 and TRBJ2-3; D possibly corresponds to TRBD2 (5 bases). From germline, CDR1 is MDHEN and CDR2 SYDVKM. The V and J ends lost 5 bases and 2 bases respectively, with 14 bases between them. CDR3 length: 15 amino acids. CDR3: CASSPRAVFTDTQYF. The CDR3 DNA follows: TGTGCCAGCAGTCCCCGAGCGGTTTTCACAGATACGCAGTATTTT. The entire variable domain, with the rest obtained from reference TRBV28 and TRBJ2-3, is as follows: DVKVTQSSRYLVKRTGEKVFLECVQDMDHENMFWYRQDPGLGLRLIYFSYDVKMKEKGDIPEGYSVSREKKERFSLILESASTNQTSMYLCASSPRAVFTDTQYFGPGTRLTVL.

This rearrangement joins TRBV24-1 to TRBJ2-3; TRBD2 aligns across 10 bases. The V gene end was trimmed by 7 bases and the J gene end by 0 bases; junction bases not matched to a gene: 18. Germline assignment: CDR1 KGHDR and CDR2 SFDVKD. CDR3 size: 20 residues. CDR3 nucleotide sequence: TGTGCCACCAGGGCTTCTAGCGGGAGTAAGCGGGGGACTAGCACAGATACGCAGTATTTT. This encodes CATRASSGSKRGTSTDTQYF.

The rearrangement links TRBV3-1 to TRBJ1-2; perhaps TRBD1 as D (5 bases). CDR3 length: 16 residues. Trimming cost V 2 bases and J 3 bases, with 16 bases left between them. In germline, CDR1 is LGHDT, CDR2 YNNKEL (reference sequence). The chain's CDR3 is CASSQLNAGLHYGYTF. The CDR3 nucleotides read TGTGCCAGCAGCCAATTAAACGCGGGGCTACACTATGGCTACACCTTC.